The clone carrying this T cell receptor (beta chain) was seen more than once but under ten times. As yet, its antigen is unknown. Sequencing was performed with immunoSEQ multiplex PCR; in TCRdb, only in-frame clones are kept and a portion is missing. The sample has about 3,500 clones; about four fifths are singletons. The source of the sample is a study of circulating and synovial CD4+ cells in juvenile arthritis. Study results and limitations: These repertoires were less diverse than bulk blood CD4 repertoires.

The sample consisted of CD4+ T cells from synovial fluid. The TCR was taken from a human donor with juvenile idiopathic arthritis.

CDR3 sequence reads: CASSPPGTSGGARLFF. The CDR3 DNA reads TGTGCCAGCAGCCCACCCGGGACTAGCGGGGGGGCCCGGTTATTCTTC. This chain uses TRBV7-2 with TRBJ2-1; 16 bases line up with TRBD2. The V gene's germline CDR1 is SGHTA and CDR2 FQGNSA. Trimming cost V 5 bases and J 16 bases; bases outside gene matches: 14. The CDR3 totals 16 residues.